These 13 T cell receptor beta chains share one sample of origin, sequenced in a study of human T cells and chemical hapten exposure. As to time point: healthy volunteer bleed at 2 weeks. Someone pulled total RNA out of unfractionated whole blood. TCRdb re-called the RACE reads through MiXCR, storing one row per CDR3 protein. The sample gives approximately 97,000 distinct CDR3 sequences, around 9% of which show up once; approximately 2.8% is in the top ten. Sequencing was done on a sample of whole blood. The receptors come from a female donor in good health. Some clones in this sample may be carry-over from other donors' samples.

V and J are TRBV7-2 and TRBJ2-6, with no clear D. This CDR3 region has 16 residues. Trimming shortened V by 0 bases and J by 0 bases, and 6 bases separated the two germline ends. Germline lookup yields CDR1 SGHTA and CDR2 FQGNSA. In DNA, the CDR3 is TGTGCCAGCAGCTTAGCGCTAAGCTCTGGGGCCAACGTCCTGACTTTC. Amino acids: CASSLALSSGANVLTF.

This clonotype has just a few counts. V gene TRBV5-1 combines with J gene TRBJ2-5, with 7 bases lining up with TRBD2. CDR3 length: 16 residues. Germline V CDR1 and CDR2: SGHRS, YFSETQ. Losses at the gene ends were 3 bases for V and 0 bases for J; bases not matched to a gene: 8. CDR3 loop: CASSYMGGRYQETQYF. CDR3 coding DNA: TGCGCCAGCAGCTATATGGGGGGGAGGTACCAAGAGACCCAGTACTTC.

The chain uses TRBV7-8 and TRBJ2-1, with D perhaps assigned TRBD1 or TRBD2 (7 bases each). Germline CDR1 SGHVS, CDR2 FQNEAQ. This CDR3 has 19 amino acids. Trimming removed 4 bases at V and 6 bases at J, with 28 bases between. CDR3 protein: CASSSRGRGQAGRSNEQFF. CDR3 sequence (DNA): TGTGCCAGCAGCTCACGAGGAAGGGGGCAAGCGGGGCGCTCCAATGAGCAGTTCTTC.

Many counts were recorded for this clonotype. The chain links TRBV3-1 to TRBJ2-1; TRBD2 agrees at 9 bases. This CDR3 comprises 16 residues. J gave up 7 bases and V 3 bases, and 10 bases lay outside the gene matches. Germline lookup yields CDR1 LGHDT and CDR2 YNNKEL (reference sequence). The CDR3: CASSHPGVAGVNEQFF. The CDR3 DNA reads as TGTGCCAGCAGCCATCCAGGGGTAGCGGGAGTAAATGAGCAGTTCTTC.

This clonotype was seen at least ten times. V gene TRBV12-3 or TRBV12-4 combines with J gene TRBJ1-2; D uncertain. The V and J ends lost 6 bases and 0 bases respectively, with 8 bases between them. This CDR3 has 13 residues. The CDR3 DNA reads as TGTGCCAGCAGCATTCACCCTAACTATGGCTACACCTTC. The encoded protein is CASSIHPNYGYTF.

This clonotype was seen more than once but under ten times. The CDR3 DNA follows: TGCAGTGCTAGAAACGGCTATCAAGAGACCCAGTACTTC. Encoded protein: CSARNGYQETQYF. The chain combines TRBV20-1 with TRBJ2-5, with D unresolved. The CDR3 totals 13 residues. The germline V gene has CDR1 DFQATT and CDR2 SNEGSKA (reference sequence). V lost 2 bases to trimming and J lost 2 bases, with 9 bases between them.

This chain uses TRBV9 with TRBJ2-3; 10 bases agree with TRBD2. Germline V lookup: CDR1 SGDLS, CDR2 YYNGEE. Trimming at V came to 0 bases and at J to 6 bases, leaving 4 bases not matched to a gene. The length of the CDR3 is 15 residues. The CDR3 DNA sequence: TGTGCCAGCAGCGTAGTAGCTAGCGGGAGTGATACGCAGTATTTT. Residues: CASSVVASGSDTQYF. The full variable domain, with the rest looked up from reference TRBV9 and TRBJ2-3, is DSGVTQTPKHLITATGQRVTLRCSPRSGDLSVYWYQQSLDQGLQFLIQYYNGEERAKGNILERFSAQQFPDLHSELNLSSLELGDSALYFCASSVVASGSDTQYFGPGTRLTVL.

The genes are TRBV4-2 and TRBJ1-1; tentatively, D is TRBD1 (6 bases). Germline CDR1 reads LGHNA; CDR2 reads YNFKEQ. The CDR3 consists of 16 residues. The V gene lost 2 bases and the J gene lost 7 bases, with 20 bases spanning the gap. The CDR3 DNA follows: TGTGCCAGCAGCCAAATTACTCCCGGACAGTATGGTGAAGCTTTCTTT. Protein: CASSQITPGQYGEAFF.

This clonotype was counted only a few times. The chain couples TRBV7-8 to TRBJ1-5; 10 nucleotides agree with TRBD1. The germline gives CDR1 SGHVS, CDR2 FQNEAQ. Trimming cost V 5 bases and J 5 bases; bases outside gene matches: 9. The CDR3 runs to 16 residues. CDR3 region: CASSLKTGTGDQPQHF. The DNA of the CDR3 is TGTGCCAGCAGCCTGAAGACCGGGACAGGGGATCAGCCCCAGCATTTT.

This clonotype appeared many times. The genes are TRBV20-1 and TRBJ2-3; maybe TRBD2 (6 bases). Trimming took 3 bases from V and 0 from J, leaving 7 bases between them. This CDR3 comprises 13 residues. Germline CDR1 and CDR2: DFQATT and SNEGSKA (reference sequence). CDR3 sequence reads: CSARGTSTDTQYF. DNA of the CDR3: TGCAGTGCTAGGGGGACTAGCACAGATACGCAGTATTTT.

Comments on this clonotype: A much larger clone lies one base from this, so it may be a read error. The gene calls are TRBV9 and TRBJ2-3; 7 bases are shared with TRBD1. The CDR3 consists of 16 residues. CDR1 is SGDLS, CDR2 YYNGEE, per germline. V gave up 4 bases and J gave up 2 bases; unmatched junction bases: 10. The DNA of the CDR3 is TGTGCCAGCAGCCCGAGGACAGGAGGTGACACAGATACGCAGTATTTT. As protein: CASSPRTGGDTDTQYF.

This clonotype was observed a few times. This chain connects TRBV12-3 or TRBV12-4 to TRBJ2-3; 9 bases agree with TRBD2. The CDR3 extends over 17 amino acids. Losses at the gene ends were 4 bases for V and 2 bases for J; bases not matched to a gene: 10. CDR3 sequence (DNA): TGTGCCAGCAGTTCCACACTAGCGGGCCGCTTCACAGATACGCAGTATTTT. This codes for CASSSTLAGRFTDTQYF.

This clonotype was counted many times. The J gene is TRBJ2-6, the V gene TRBV14; no definite D call. The CDR3 is made up of 16 amino acids. Trimming removed 4 bases from V and 2 bases from J, with 12 bases in between. The germline V gene has CDR1 SGHDN and CDR2 FVKESK. CDR3 protein: CASSPLSGTGANVLTF. CDR3 sequence (DNA): TGTGCCAGCAGCCCTTTATCAGGAACTGGGGCCAACGTCCTGACTTTC.